The 4 T cell receptor beta chains presented below share a single source sample, sequenced in a study of response to subunit inactivated influenza vaccine. TCRdb reprocessed the RT-PCR reads via MiXCR and lists one record per CDR3 protein. The data hold around 200,000 distinct CDR3 sequences, with approximately 12% observed a single time. In addition, the sample was reused for a study of T cells expressing NK-cell markers. Per that study: Template switching by 5'RACE with UMIs generated the TCR beta cDNA.

The source was CD8+ T cells sorted from PBMCs, collected roughly 13 days after vaccination. These receptors originate from a man aged 50-60 years who received an inactivated influenza vaccine.

The chain uses TRBV29-1 and TRBJ2-3; 10 bases match TRBD2. This CDR3 region has 13 residues. With 6 bases clipped from V and 2 bases from J, the junction kept 2 bases outside the gene matches. Germline CDR1 and CDR2: SQVTM and ANQGSEA. CDR3 in DNA: TGCAGCGTAGCGGGGGGGAACACAGATACGCAGTATTTT. Its translation: CSVAGGNTDTQYF.

This chain connects TRBV7-2 to TRBJ1-4; 9 nucleotides agree with TRBD1. V lost 5 bases, J lost 6 bases, and 7 bases stayed unmatched. The CDR3 is 15 amino acids. Germline V gene data show CDR1 as SGHTA and CDR2 as FQGNSA. CDR3 sequence (DNA): TGTGCCAGCAGCCCTTGGACAGGGGAATATGAAAAACTGTTTTTT. It specifies CASSPWTGEYEKLFF.

This clonotype has only a few counts. V is TRBV9 and J is TRBJ2-1, with TRBD1 matching 9 bases. This CDR3 comprises 15 residues. V gave up 4 bases and J gave up 4 bases; unmatched junction bases: 6. Germline CDR1 reads SGDLS; CDR2 reads YYNGEE. Here the CDR3 reads CASSTGGQGYNEQFF. DNA for the CDR3: TGTGCCAGCAGCACCGGGGGACAGGGTTACAATGAGCAGTTCTTC.

This clonotype was found a few times. The J gene is TRBJ1-1, the V gene TRBV27; 7 nucleotides align to TRBD1. With V trimmed by 4 bases and J by 7 bases, 3 bases remained unmatched. Germline loops: CDR1 MNHEY, CDR2 SMNVEV (reference sequence). The CDR3 runs to 12 residues. CDR3 residues: CASSYWDSEAFF. CDR3 coding DNA: TGTGCCAGCAGTTACTGGGACAGTGAAGCTTTCTTT.